One sample yielded the 30 T cell receptor beta chains listed below, sequenced in a study of blood T cell repertoires in COVID-19. The assay was immunoSEQ multiplex PCR, and TCRdb's table has in-frame clones only and misses some. The data show under 200,000 clones, 90% to 95% seen once. Sequenced input: peripheral blood. The receptors here all came from a man aged 45 to 65 with acute or convalescent COVID-19.

This chain links TRBV12-3 or TRBV12-4 with TRBJ1-1; no clear D. The CDR3 has 13 residues. Trimming stripped 5 bases from V and 3 bases from J, with 10 bases between. DNA of the CDR3: TGTGCCAGCAGTCGCCAGGTTTACACTGAAGCTTTCTTT. Protein product: CASSRQVYTEAFF.

J is TRBJ2-1 and V is TRBV15, with TRBD2 matching over 13 bases. This CDR3 region has 17 residues. Germline lookup yields CDR1 LNHNV and CDR2 YYDKDF (reference sequence). The J segment lost 6 bases and the V segment lost 0 bases, leaving 5 bases of the junction unmatched. CDR3 sequence (DNA): TGTGCCACCAGCAGAGATCCAGGACTAGCGGGAGCCAATGAGCAGTTCTTC. Translating gives CATSRDPGLAGANEQFF. The full variable domain, completed using reference TRBV15 and TRBJ2-1, is DAMVIQNPRYQVTQFGKPVTLSCSQTLNHNVMYWYQQKSSQAPKLLFHYYDKDFNNEADTPDNFQSRRPNTSFCFLDIRSPGLGDTAMYLCATSRDPGLAGANEQFFGPGTRLTVL.

This rearrangement joins TRBV6-5 to TRBJ2-1, with TRBD1 matching 9 bases. The CDR3 is made up of 13 amino acids. The germline V gene has CDR1 MNHEY and CDR2 SVGAGI. V gave up 10 bases and J gave up 7 bases; unmatched junction bases: 8. The CDR3 DNA sequence: TGTGCCATTCCGGGACAGGGTATGAATGAGCAGTTCTTC. Translating it yields CAIPGQGMNEQFF.

CDR3 nucleotides: TGTGCCAGCAGCTTAGGAGGGAGAGAGACAGATACGCAGTATTTT. Encoded protein: CASSLGGRETDTQYF. V is TRBV7-3 and J is TRBJ2-3, with a tentative D call TRBD2 (6 bases). Trimming pared 2 bases from V and 3 bases from J, leaving 12 bases between. The CDR3 runs 15 residues. Germline loops: CDR1 SGHTA, CDR2 FQGTGA. The whole variable domain, remainder taken from reference TRBV7-3 and TRBJ2-3, is GAGVSQTPSNKVTEKGKYVELRCDPISGHTALYWYRQSLGQGPEFLIYFQGTGAADDSGLPNDRFFAVRPEGSVSTLKIQRTERGDSAVYLCASSLGGRETDTQYFGPGTRLTVL.

The rearrangement uses TRBV6-4 and TRBJ2-1; D is uncertain. V was cut by 0 bases and J by 10 bases, with 13 bases left in between. Germline loops: CDR1 MRHNA, CDR2 SNTAGT. The CDR3 consists of 14 residues. CDR3 in amino acids: CASSDSSRFGEQFF. The CDR3 nucleotides are TGTGCCAGCAGTGACTCGAGTCGTTTCGGGGAGCAGTTCTTC.

The table lists this clone with a count of one. The rearrangement joins TRBV7-2 to TRBJ1-5; 7 nucleotides line up with TRBD1. Germline values: CDR1 SGHTA, CDR2 FQGNSA. The CDR3 spans 14 residues. After removal of 5 bases from V and 11 bases from J, the junction contained 12 bases not matched to a gene. The CDR3 bases are TGTGCCAGCAGCCCCCGACAGGGTAATTCGGCCCAGCATTTT. This codes for CASSPRQGNSAQHF. Filled out from reference TRBV7-2 and TRBJ1-5, the complete variable domain reads GAGVSQSPSNKVTEKGKDVELRCDPISGHTALYWYRQSLGQGLEFLIYFQGNSAPDKSGLPSDRFSAERTGGSVSTLTIQRTQQEDSAVYLCASSPRQGNSAQHFGDGTRLSIL.

The V gene is TRBV27, the J gene TRBJ2-7; 9 bases are a match to TRBD1. The J segment lost 0 bases and the V segment lost 6 bases, leaving 15 bases of the junction unmatched. The CDR3 sequence is 18 residues long. Germline CDR1 MNHEY, CDR2 SMNVEV (reference sequence). DNA for the CDR3: TGTGCCAGCAGCCAACAGGGGGCGCGAGGCGCTTTCTCCTACGAGCAGTACTTC. Translated: CASSQQGARGAFSYEQYF.

The CDR3 sequence: CASRHTGQGETDTQYF. DNA of the CDR3: TGTGCCAGCAGACACACGGGACAGGGCGAAACAGATACGCAGTATTTT. The chain employs TRBV2 and TRBJ2-3; 9 bases line up with TRBD1. This CDR3 has 16 residues. The V gene end was trimmed by 6 bases and the J gene end by 3 bases; junction bases not matched to a gene: 10. The germline CDR1 and CDR2 sequences are SNHLY and FYNNEI.

This chain joins TRBV19 and TRBJ2-1; no reliable D call. V was shortened by 7 bases and J by 0 bases, with 13 bases between the two germline ends. Per germline, CDR1 LNHDA and CDR2 SQIVND (reference sequence). This CDR3 comprises 15 residues. CDR3 sequence reads: CASTKRHSSYNEQFF. The CDR3 region has the DNA TGTGCCAGTACGAAACGGCACAGCTCCTACAATGAGCAGTTCTTC.

CDR3 sequence: CASSFQGLPTDTQYF. The DNA for the CDR3 is TGTGCCAGCAGCTTCCAGGGGCTACCCACAGATACGCAGTATTTT. The gene calls are TRBV5-4 and TRBJ2-3, with D perhaps matching TRBD1 (6 bases). Trimming removed 2 bases from V and 2 bases from J, with 12 bases in between. The CDR3 covers 15 residues. The germline V gene encodes CDR1 SGHNT and CDR2 YYREEE (reference sequence).

The genes are TRBV4-1 and TRBJ2-7; 7 bases map to TRBD1. J was trimmed by 2 bases and V by 0 bases; bases with no gene match: 10. CDR1 and CDR2 (germline): MGHRA, YSYEKL. This CDR3 region has 17 residues. The CDR3 loop reads CASSQDPLTGRTYEQYF. The CDR3 DNA follows: TGCGCCAGCAGCCAAGATCCCCTGACAGGGCGGACCTACGAGCAGTACTTC.

The rearrangement uses TRBV19 and TRBJ2-2; weak D call: TRBD1 (5 bases). Trimming stripped 3 bases from V and 3 bases from J, with 11 bases between. Germline V gene sequence: CDR1 LNHDA, CDR2 SQIVND (reference sequence). CDR3 size: 15 residues. The CDR3 nucleotides read TGTGCCAGTAGTATTCAAGGGGCTCACACCGGGGAGCTGTTTTTT. Protein: CASSIQGAHTGELFF.

The V and J genes are TRBV18 and TRBJ2-2; 10 bases fit TRBD2. CDR3 size: 16 residues. The V gene end was trimmed by 3 bases and the J gene end by 3 bases; junction bases not matched to a gene: 4. CDR1 KGHSH and CDR2 LQKENI come from the germline V gene. CDR3 in amino acids: CASSPSLAGHTGELFF. Here the CDR3 DNA reads TGTGCCAGCTCACCCTCACTAGCGGGACACACCGGGGAGCTGTTTTTT.

The V and J genes are TRBV6-5 and TRBJ1-1; 9 positions match TRBD1. This CDR3 has 12 amino acids. Germline assignment: CDR1 MNHEY and CDR2 SVGAGI. V was pared by 6 bases and J by 8 bases, with 4 bases of the junction left unmatched. The CDR3 sequence is CASSPTGGEAFF. CDR3 nucleotides: TGTGCCAGCAGCCCGACAGGGGGAGAAGCTTTCTTT.

The chain employs TRBV21-1 and TRBJ1-4. TRBV21-1 is designated a pseudogene. The CDR3 runs 18 residues. CDR3 loop: CASSTPGGISTADEKLFF. The CDR3 DNA reads as TGTGCCAGCAGCACACCGGGGGGGATTTCTACTGCAGATGAAAAACTGTTTTTT.

This chain joins TRBV30 and TRBJ2-3; 13 bases are shared with TRBD2. The CDR3 is made up of 15 amino acids. The V segment lost 7 bases and the J segment 6 bases; nucleotides outside the gene matches: 10. Germline CDR1 is GTSNPN and CDR2 is SVGIG (reference sequence). CDR3 coding DNA: TGTGCCTTCTCCACTAGCGGGGGGGCTGGTGATACGCAGTATTTT. This sequence encodes CAFSTSGGAGDTQYF.

V usage is TRBV28 and J usage is TRBJ1-5; D not certain. V lost 6 bases to trimming and J lost 5 bases, with 8 bases between them. Germline V gene sequence: CDR1 MDHEN, CDR2 SYDVKM. This CDR3 region has 12 residues. In DNA, the CDR3 is TGTGCCAGCAGCCCAGATGATCAGCCCCAGCATTTT. As protein: CASSPDDQPQHF.

This sequence joins TRBV10-2 and TRBJ1-2; TRBD1 might be the D (5 bases). Germline-derived CDR1 and CDR2 are WSHSY and SAAADI. V was pared by 3 bases and J by 5 bases, with 7 bases between. The CDR3 extends over 12 amino acids. The CDR3 DNA is TGCGCCAGCAGTGACGGGGGTTATGGCTACACCTTC. Translated, it gives CASSDGGYGYTF.

The rearrangement joins TRBV7-8 to TRBJ1-5, with D uncertain. V was clipped by 0 bases and J by 0 bases, with 15 bases between them. The CDR3 covers 18 residues. Per the germline V gene, CDR1 is SGHVS and CDR2 is FQNEAQ. For the CDR3, the DNA is TGTGCCAGCAGCTTAGCGTCGGTGCAGACATATAGCAATCAGCCCCAGCATTTT. Amino acids: CASSLASVQTYSNQPQHF.

The chain carries TRBV25-1 and TRBJ1-2; D uncertain. CDR1 and CDR2 from the germline V gene are MGHDK and SYGVNS. This CDR3 region has 14 residues. Trimming took off 5 bases at V and 6 bases at J, with 16 bases between the two ends. In nucleotides, the CDR3 is TGTGCCAGCAGTAGGACCGCACCCGGGAATGGCTACACCTTC. It encodes CASSRTAPGNGYTF.

The V and J genes are TRBV10-3 and TRBJ1-3, with 8 bases fitting TRBD1. This CDR3 has 18 amino acids. Losses at the gene ends were 1 base for V and 0 bases for J; bases not matched to a gene: 8. The germline CDR1 and CDR2 sequences are ENHRY and SYGVKD. DNA for the CDR3: TGTGCCATCAGTGAGTACCGGGACAGGTCTTTCTCTGGAAACACCATATATTTT. Translation: CAISEYRDRSFSGNTIYF.

This chain links TRBV28 with TRBJ1-2; TRBD1 is a possible D gene (5 bases). The CDR3 length is 13 residues. V was clipped by 2 bases and J by 4 bases, with 8 bases between them. The germline gives CDR1 MDHEN, CDR2 SYDVKM. The CDR3 DNA reads TGTGCCAGCAGTTTAGGGGCCTCCTATGGCTACACCTTC. The encoded protein is CASSLGASYGYTF.

This clone is a singleton in its sample. This rearrangement joins TRBV6-5 to TRBJ1-4; 8 bases fit TRBD1. Per germline, CDR1 MNHEY and CDR2 SVGAGI. The CDR3 length is 15 residues. The trim removed 2 bases at V and 4 bases at J, leaving 3 bases unmatched. The chain's CDR3 is CASSYRTGFNEKLFF. The CDR3 DNA is TGTGCCAGCAGTTACCGGACAGGGTTTAATGAAAAACTGTTTTTT.

This chain connects TRBV12-3 or TRBV12-4 to TRBJ1-2; perhaps TRBD1 as D (6 bases). The CDR3 covers 13 residues. Trimming removed 6 bases from V and 8 bases from J, with 16 bases in between. CDR3 DNA: TGTGCCAGCAGCATAAACAGGGTCGAGGGCTACACCTTC. Its translation: CASSINRVEGYTF.

The chain is built from TRBV28 and TRBJ2-7; 9 bases match TRBD1. The CDR3 covers 15 residues. Germline V gene data show CDR1 as MDHEN and CDR2 as SYDVKM. V trimming: 6 bases; J trimming: 3 bases; junction bases outside the gene matches: 9. The CDR3: CASSRPGTGHYEQYF. The CDR3 nucleotides read TGTGCCAGCAGCCGTCCCGGGACAGGGCACTACGAGCAGTACTTC.

The chain couples TRBV10-2 to TRBJ1-1; D perhaps matches TRBD1 (5 bases). The CDR3 has 14 residues. The germline V gene encodes CDR1 WSHSY and CDR2 SAAADI. V lost 1 base and J 4 bases, leaving 10 bases between the germline ends. The CDR3 sequence: CASSELGRGTEAFF. The CDR3 nucleotides are TGCGCCAGCAGTGAGTTAGGGAGGGGCACTGAAGCTTTCTTT.

The CDR3 here is CASSVGWGGGYGYTF. DNA for the CDR3: TGTGCCAGCAGCGTAGGTTGGGGAGGTGGCTATGGCTACACCTTC. This chain connects TRBV9 to TRBJ1-2; D gene unclear. V lost 0 bases, J lost 4 bases, and 13 bases lay in between. This CDR3 has 15 residues. Germline CDR1 and CDR2: SGDLS and YYNGEE.

The chain links TRBV6-6 to TRBJ2-5; D remains ambiguous. The CDR3 spans 11 residues. Germline-derived CDR1 and CDR2 are MNHNY and SVGAGI (reference sequence). V was clipped by 6 bases and J by 4 bases, with 6 bases between them. CDR3 sequence (DNA): TGTGCCAGCAGCCCCCGAGAGACCCAGTACTTC. Translation gives CASSPRETQYF.

The rearrangement joins TRBV6-5 to TRBJ2-3, with 7 positions matching TRBD1. Germline assignment: CDR1 MNHEY and CDR2 SVGAGI. J was trimmed by 0 bases and V by 6 bases; bases with no gene match: 6. The CDR3 covers 15 residues. The CDR3 protein is CASRDRVGSTDTQYF. CDR3 DNA sequence: TGTGCCAGCAGAGACAGGGTCGGGAGCACAGATACGCAGTATTTT.

The CDR3 spells CASSSPGNTIYF. For the CDR3, the DNA is TGTGCCAGCAGCTCCCCTGGAAACACCATATATTTT. J is TRBJ1-3 and V is TRBV6-6; D is ambiguous. This CDR3 has 12 amino acids. Germline CDR1 MNHNY, CDR2 SVGAGI (reference sequence). The germline V and J ends were trimmed by 6 bases and 2 bases, with 5 bases remaining between them.